This TCR beta chain was recorded in a study of early T cells in non-severe SARS-CoV-2 infection. Study as a whole: Unsorted whole-blood RNA was sequenced in bulk, leaving chains unpaired.

Regarding this clonotype: Antigen specificity is unknown.

Individual cDNA molecules received unique molecular identifiers. TCRdb used MiXCR to reprocess the 5' RACE reads, holding one entry per CDR3 protein. The data contain about 69,000 distinct CDR3 sequences, roughly 10% of them seen just once; the ten biggest clones take up roughly 6%. General study points: Matches to VDJdb favored anti-spike CD8 responses and missed private and CD4 specificities.

Germline CDR1 SGHRS, CDR2 YFSETQ. The CDR3 is 17 residues long. Trimming removed 1 base at V and 1 base at J, with 16 bases between. Sequenced input: whole blood. The J gene is TRBJ2-3, the V gene TRBV5-1; maybe TRBD2 (6 bases). The clonotype was recovered from an adult who was a healthcare worker with PCR-confirmed SARS-CoV-2 infection or an uninfected control (not recorded which). CDR3 in DNA: TGCGCCAGCAGCTTGAATAGTCCCCCGGGGGGCACAGATACGCAGTATTTT. Amino acid sequence: CASSLNSPPGGTDTQYF. The entire variable domain, with the rest obtained from reference TRBV5-1 and TRBJ2-3, is as follows: KAGVTQTPRYLIKTRGQQVTLSCSPISGHRSVSWYQQTPGQGLQFLFEYFSETQRNKGNFPGRFSGRQFSNSRSEMNVSTLELGDSALYLCASSLNSPPGGTDTQYFGPGTRLTVL.